This record looks at one TCR beta chain sequence and its context. There are a few counts of this clonotype. Its antigen specificity is not known. Within one base of it there is no much larger clone, and no base qualities were kept. Receptor libraries were prepared by PCR. Sequenced on an Illumina HiSeq 2500. TCR libraries were prepared with molecular barcoding, using unique molecular identifiers to normalize TCRbeta repertoire quantification. The public reads were run again by TCRdb, first through fastp at Q25 and then through MiXCR, and only productive beta chains were kept. One record per CDR3 amino acid sequence lists the most common genes and DNA. This sample is represented by about 640,000 distinct CDR3 sequences; roughly 17% of them were singletons. Of the sample, over 0.95% falls within the top ten clones. This specimen comes from a study of T-cell reconstitution after alpha-beta-depleted transplantation in children (dated by TCRdb to about 2016). General notes on the study: Using TCR repertoire profiling, the study quantitatively followed how T-cell immune reconstitution unfolded in children after TCRalphabeta/CD19-depleted allogeneic hematopoietic cell transplantation.

Relative to germline, V is 5 bases shorter and J is 1 base shorter, with 12 bases between their ends. The germline V gene encodes CDR1 DFQATT and CDR2 SNEGSKA (reference sequence). The CDR3, from cysteine to phenylalanine, totals 13 residues. Only CDR3 DNA remains: 39 bases, in frame from the first base. The clonotype comes from a human donor who donated a stem cell graft to a child with acute myeloid leukemia. The sample was PBMCs from the stem cell graft donor, taken from the stem cell graft. The sequence joins TRBV20-1 to TRBJ2-7; the D segment is perhaps TRBD1 or TRBD2, each sharing 5 matched bases. The CDR3 protein sequence reads: CSAPVGGSYEQYF. Read as DNA, the sequence is TGCAGTGCTCCAGTTGGGGGTTCCTACGAGCAGTACTTC.